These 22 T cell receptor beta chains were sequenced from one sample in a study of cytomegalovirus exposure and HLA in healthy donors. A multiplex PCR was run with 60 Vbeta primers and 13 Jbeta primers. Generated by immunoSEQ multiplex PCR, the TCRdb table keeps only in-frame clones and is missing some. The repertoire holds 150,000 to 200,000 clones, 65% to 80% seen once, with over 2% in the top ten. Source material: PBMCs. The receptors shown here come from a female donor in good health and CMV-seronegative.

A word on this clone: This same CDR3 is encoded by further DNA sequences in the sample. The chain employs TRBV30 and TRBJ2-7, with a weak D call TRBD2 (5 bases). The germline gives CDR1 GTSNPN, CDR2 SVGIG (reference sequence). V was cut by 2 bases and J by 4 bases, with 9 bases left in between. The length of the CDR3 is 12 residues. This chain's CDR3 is CAWSSGLYEQYF. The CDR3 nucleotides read TGTGCCTGGAGTAGCGGCCTTTACGAGCAGTACTTC. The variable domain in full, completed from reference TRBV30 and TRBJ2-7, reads SQTIHQWPATLVQPVGSPLSLECTVEGTSNPNLYWYRQAAGRGLQLLFYSVGIGQISSEVPQNLSASRPQDRQFILSSKKLLLSDSGFYLCAWSSGLYEQYFGPGTRLTVT.

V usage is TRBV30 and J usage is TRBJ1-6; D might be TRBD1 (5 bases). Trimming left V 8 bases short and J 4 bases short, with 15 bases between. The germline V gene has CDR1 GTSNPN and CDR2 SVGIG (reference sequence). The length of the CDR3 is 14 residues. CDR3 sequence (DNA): TGTGCCCTAGGGGCGGTGGGGTATAATTCACCCCTCCACTTT. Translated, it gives CALGAVGYNSPLHF.

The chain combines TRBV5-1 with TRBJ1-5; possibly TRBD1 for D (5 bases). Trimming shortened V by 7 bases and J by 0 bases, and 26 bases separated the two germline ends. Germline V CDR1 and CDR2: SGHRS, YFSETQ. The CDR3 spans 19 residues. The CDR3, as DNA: TGCGCCAGCTGTTCCCGGCGGAGAATAGGGGTATATAGCAATCAGCCCCAGCATTTT. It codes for CASCSRRRIGVYSNQPQHF.

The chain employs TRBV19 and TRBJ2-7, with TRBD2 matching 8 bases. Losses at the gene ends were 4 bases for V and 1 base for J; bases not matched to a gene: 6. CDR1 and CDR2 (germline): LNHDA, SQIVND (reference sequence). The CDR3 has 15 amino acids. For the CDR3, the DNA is TGTGCCAGTAGTAGCCGCCGGGGGGGATCCTACGAGCAGTACTTC. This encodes CASSSRRGGSYEQYF.

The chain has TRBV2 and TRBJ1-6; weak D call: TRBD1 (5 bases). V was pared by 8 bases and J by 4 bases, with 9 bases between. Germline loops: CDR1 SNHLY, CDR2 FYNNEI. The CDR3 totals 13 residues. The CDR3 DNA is TGTGCCAGCTCGGGGGAGTATAATTCACCCCTCCACTTT. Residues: CASSGEYNSPLHF.

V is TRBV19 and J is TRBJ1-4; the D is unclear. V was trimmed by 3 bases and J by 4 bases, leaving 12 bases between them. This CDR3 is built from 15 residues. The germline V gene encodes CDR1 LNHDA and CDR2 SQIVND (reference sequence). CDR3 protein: CASSIREGGNEKLFF. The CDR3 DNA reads TGTGCCAGTAGTATTCGTGAGGGAGGTAATGAAAAACTGTTTTTT. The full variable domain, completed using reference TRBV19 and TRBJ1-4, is DGGITQSPKYLFRKEGQNVTLSCEQNLNHDAMYWYRQDPGQGLRLIYYSQIVNDFQKGDIAEGYSVSREKKESFPLTVTSAQKNPTAFYLCASSIREGGNEKLFFGSGTQLSVL.

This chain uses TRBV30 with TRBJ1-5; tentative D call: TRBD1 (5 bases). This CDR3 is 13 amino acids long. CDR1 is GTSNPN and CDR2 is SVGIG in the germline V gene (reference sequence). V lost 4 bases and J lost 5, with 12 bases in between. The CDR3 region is CAWNVGGDQPQHF. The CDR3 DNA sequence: TGTGCCTGGAATGTAGGAGGGGATCAGCCCCAGCATTTT.

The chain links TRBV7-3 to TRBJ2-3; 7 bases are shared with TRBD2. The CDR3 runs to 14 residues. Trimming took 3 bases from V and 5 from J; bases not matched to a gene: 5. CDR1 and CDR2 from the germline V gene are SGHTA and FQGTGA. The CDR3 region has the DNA TGTGCCAGCAGCTTGGCGGGAGTAGGAGATACGCAGTATTTT. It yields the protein CASSLAGVGDTQYF. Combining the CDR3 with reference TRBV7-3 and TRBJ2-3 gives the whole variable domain GAGVSQTPSNKVTEKGKYVELRCDPISGHTALYWYRQSLGQGPEFLIYFQGTGAADDSGLPNDRFFAVRPEGSVSTLKIQRTERGDSAVYLCASSLAGVGDTQYFGPGTRLTVL.

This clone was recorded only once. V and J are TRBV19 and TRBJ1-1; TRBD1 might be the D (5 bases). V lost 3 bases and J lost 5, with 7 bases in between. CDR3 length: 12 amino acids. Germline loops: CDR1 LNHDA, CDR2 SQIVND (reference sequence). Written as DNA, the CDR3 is TGTGCCAGTAGTATGGGGGGAACTGAAGCTTTCTTT. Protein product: CASSMGGTEAFF.

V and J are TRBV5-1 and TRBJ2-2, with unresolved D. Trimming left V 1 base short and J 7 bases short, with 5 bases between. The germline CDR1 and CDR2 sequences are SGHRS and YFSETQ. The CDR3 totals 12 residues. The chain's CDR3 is CASSLFIGELFF. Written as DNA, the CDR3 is TGCGCCAGCAGCTTGTTTATCGGGGAGCTGTTTTTT.

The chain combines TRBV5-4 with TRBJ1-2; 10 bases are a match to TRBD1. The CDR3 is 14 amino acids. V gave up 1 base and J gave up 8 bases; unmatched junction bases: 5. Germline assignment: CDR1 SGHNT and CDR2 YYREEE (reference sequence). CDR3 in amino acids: CASSLFDRGRGYTF. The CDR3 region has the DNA TGTGCCAGCAGCTTGTTCGACAGGGGGCGGGGCTACACCTTC.

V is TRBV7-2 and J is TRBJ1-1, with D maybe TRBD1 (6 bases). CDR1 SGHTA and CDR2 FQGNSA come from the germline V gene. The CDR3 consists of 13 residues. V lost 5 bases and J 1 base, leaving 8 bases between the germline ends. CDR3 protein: CASSQQGNTEAFF. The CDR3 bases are TGTGCCAGCAGCCAACAGGGGAACACTGAAGCTTTCTTT.

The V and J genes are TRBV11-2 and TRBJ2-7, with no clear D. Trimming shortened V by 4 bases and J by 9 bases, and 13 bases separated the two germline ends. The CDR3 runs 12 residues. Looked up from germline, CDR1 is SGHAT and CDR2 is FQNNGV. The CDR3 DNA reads TGTGCCAGCAGCTCCTCTCAGGTACTGCAGTACTTC. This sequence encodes CASSSSQVLQYF.

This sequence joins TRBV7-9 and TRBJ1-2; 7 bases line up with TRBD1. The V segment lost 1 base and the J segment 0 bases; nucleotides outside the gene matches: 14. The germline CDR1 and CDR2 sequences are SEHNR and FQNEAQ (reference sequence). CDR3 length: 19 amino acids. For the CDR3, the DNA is TGTGCCAGCAGCTTAGACAGGCCGGGACAGTCTAACTCTAACTATGGCTACACCTTC. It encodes CASSLDRPGQSNSNYGYTF.

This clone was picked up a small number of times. The DNA for the CDR3 is TGCAGCGTTGAAGAAGAACAGGGAAAAGGTAGCTACACCTTC. This gives the protein CSVEEEQGKGSYTF. V is TRBV29-1 and J is TRBJ1-2; possible D gene TRBD1, 6 bases. The germline V gene encodes CDR1 SQVTM and CDR2 ANQGSEA. The CDR3 is made up of 14 amino acids. V was clipped by 0 bases and J by 9 bases, with 17 bases between them.

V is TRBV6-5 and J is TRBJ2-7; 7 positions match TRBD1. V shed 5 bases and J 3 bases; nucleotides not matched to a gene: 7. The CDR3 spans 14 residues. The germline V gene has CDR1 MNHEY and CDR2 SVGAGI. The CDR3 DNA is TGTGCCAGCAGTCCCGACGGGACAGACTACGAGCAGTACTTC. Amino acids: CASSPDGTDYEQYF.

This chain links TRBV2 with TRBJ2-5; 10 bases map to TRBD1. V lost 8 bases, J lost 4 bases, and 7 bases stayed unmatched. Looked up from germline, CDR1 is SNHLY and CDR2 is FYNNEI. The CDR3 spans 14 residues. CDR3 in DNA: TGTGCCAGCGACAGGGGGCCCTACGGAGAGACCCAGTACTTC. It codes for CASDRGPYGETQYF. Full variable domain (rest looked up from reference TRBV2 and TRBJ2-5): EPEVTQTPSHQVTQMGQEVILRCVPISNHLYFYWYRQILGQKVEFLVSFYNNEISEKSEIFDDQFSVERPDGSNFTLKIRSTKLEDSAMYFCASDRGPYGETQYFGPGTRLLVL.

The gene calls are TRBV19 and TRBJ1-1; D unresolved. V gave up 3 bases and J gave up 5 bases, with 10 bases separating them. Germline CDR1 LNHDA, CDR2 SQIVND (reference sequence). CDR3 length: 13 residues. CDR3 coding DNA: TGTGCCAGTAGTATGCCCCCTCAGACTGAAGCTTTCTTT. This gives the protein CASSMPPQTEAFF.

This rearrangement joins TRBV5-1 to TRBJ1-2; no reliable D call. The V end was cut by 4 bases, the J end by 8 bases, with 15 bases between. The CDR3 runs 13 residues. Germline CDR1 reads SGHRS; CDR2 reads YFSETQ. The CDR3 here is CASSPESGSGYTF. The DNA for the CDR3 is TGCGCCAGCAGCCCAGAATCGGGAAGCGGCTACACCTTC.

CDR3 coding DNA: TGTGCCAGCAGCTTAGGTTCAGGACTTCAAGAGACCCAGTACTTC. It specifies CASSLGSGLQETQYF. The chain employs TRBV7-3 and TRBJ2-5, with TRBD2 as a possible D gene (5 bases). This CDR3 has 15 amino acids. V gave up 2 bases and J gave up 2 bases, with 12 bases separating them. CDR1 is SGHTA and CDR2 is FQGTGA in the germline V gene.

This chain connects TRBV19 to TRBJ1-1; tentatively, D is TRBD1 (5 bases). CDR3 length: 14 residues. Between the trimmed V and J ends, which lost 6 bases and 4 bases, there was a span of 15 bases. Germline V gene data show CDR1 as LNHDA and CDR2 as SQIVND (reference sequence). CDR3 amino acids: CASSKTQRGTEAFF. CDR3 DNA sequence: TGTGCCAGTAGCAAGACTCAAAGGGGCACTGAAGCTTTCTTT.

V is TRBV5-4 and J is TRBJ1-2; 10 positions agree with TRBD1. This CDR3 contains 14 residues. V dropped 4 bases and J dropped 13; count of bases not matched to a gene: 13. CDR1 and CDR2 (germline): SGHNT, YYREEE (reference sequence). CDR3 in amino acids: CASSIDRGPGYPTF. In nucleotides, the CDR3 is TGTGCCAGCAGCATCGACAGGGGGCCGGGTTACCCCACCTTC.